Listed below are T cell receptor beta chains from one sample, sequenced in a study of monozygotic twins with inflammatory bowel disease. After re-calling the 5' RACE reads, TCRdb lists one entry per CDR3 protein, DNA absent. This table holds more than 300,000 distinct CDR3 sequences. The material sequenced was blood. The receptors shown here come from a human donor with ulcerative colitis or Crohn's disease, or a healthy co-twin of an affected twin (not recorded which). CDR3s include the opening cysteine and the closing phenylalanine or tryptophan.

j_call | v_call | cdr3_aa
TRBJ2-1 | TRBV7-3 | CASSSIVGTPAEQFF
TRBJ2-2 | TRBV20-1 | CSARNRDRRTGELFF
TRBJ2-7 | TRBV12-3/TRBV12-4 | CASSLFDHYEQYF
TRBJ2-5 | TRBV5-6 | CASSLGGQGFQETQYF
TRBJ2-1 | TRBV6-4 | CASSKGLAGGNEQFF
TRBJ2-1 | TRBV5-1 | CASSLILLSYNEQFF
TRBJ1-1 | TRBV20-1 | CSARPGGMVNTEAFF
TRBJ2-1 | TRBV10-3 | CATGPANEQFF
TRBJ2-1 | TRBV7-8 | CASSLAYFGLEDNEQFF
TRBJ1-1 | TRBV15 | CATSRGQGATEAFF
TRBJ2-3 | TRBV20-1 | CSARDLGGQPPTDTQYF
TRBJ1-6 | TRBV5-4 | CASSSRAGGNSPLHF
TRBJ2-2 | TRBV5-4 | CASRRSGSNTGELFF
TRBJ2-2 | TRBV12-3/TRBV12-4 | CASSPYGGLTGELFF
TRBJ2-5 | TRBV27 | CASSFLGAGETQYF
TRBJ2-4 | TRBV11-2 | CASSPTTNIQYF
TRBJ2-5 | TRBV19 | CASSPIPGTGKKETQYF
TRBJ2-3 | TRBV29-1 | CSVEAWDLASTDTQYF
TRBJ1-2 | TRBV5-1 | CASSFAPPGGYTF
TRBJ1-4 | TRBV30 | CASSRESNEKLFF
TRBJ2-6 | TRBV7-3 | CASSFSESGANVLTF
TRBJ1-3 | TRBV5-6 | CASSAQGWHTIYF
TRBJ2-7 | TRBV7-2 | CASSLGLAAYEQYF
TRBJ2-3 | TRBV5-4 | CASSLLAPSTDTQYF
TRBJ2-3 | TRBV20-1 | CSVRGTSGVGDTQYF
TRBJ1-2 | TRBV5-6 | CASSLGQLKANYGYTF
TRBJ1-5 | TRBV6-5 | CASSQSLTGARNQPQHF
TRBJ2-1 | TRBV27 | CASSPLREQFF
TRBJ2-3 | TRBV11-1 | CASSPWTSRWRQDTQYF
TRBJ2-7 | TRBV5-1 | CASSLDVYEQYF
TRBJ1-4 | TRBV20-1 | CSAYRPSMNEKLFF
TRBJ2-7 | TRBV3-1 | CASTREGTSYEQYF
TRBJ1-3 | TRBV5-4 | CASSLDPDSGNTIYF
TRBJ2-3 | TRBV4-2 | CASSQDGGGAETDTQYF
TRBJ1-2 | TRBV12-3/TRBV12-4 | CASSSDRGNTYGYTF
TRBJ2-1 | TRBV6-2/TRBV6-3 | CASSYRVLHEQFF
TRBJ2-7 | TRBV29-1 | CSVEEGKTGGIQYF
TRBJ2-7 | TRBV7-2 | CASSLDEMEVQYF
TRBJ1-5 | TRBV20-1 | CSAATGDNQPQHF
TRBJ2-1 | TRBV5-1 | CASSPPLNEQFF
TRBJ2-7 | TRBV7-2 | CASSANREMWNEQYF
TRBJ1-1 | TRBV7-2 | CASSAMGGLTEAFF